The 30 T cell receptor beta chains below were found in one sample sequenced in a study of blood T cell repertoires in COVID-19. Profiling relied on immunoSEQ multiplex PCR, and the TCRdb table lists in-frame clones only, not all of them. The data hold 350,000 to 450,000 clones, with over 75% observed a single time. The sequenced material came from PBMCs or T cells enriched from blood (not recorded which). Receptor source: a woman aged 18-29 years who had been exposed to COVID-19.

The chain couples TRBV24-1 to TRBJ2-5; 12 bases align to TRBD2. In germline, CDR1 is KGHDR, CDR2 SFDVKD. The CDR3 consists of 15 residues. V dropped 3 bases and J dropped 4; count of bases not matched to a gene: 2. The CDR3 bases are TGTGCCACCAGTGATCCTAGCGGGGGGGGAGAGACCCAGTACTTC. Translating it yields CATSDPSGGGETQYF.

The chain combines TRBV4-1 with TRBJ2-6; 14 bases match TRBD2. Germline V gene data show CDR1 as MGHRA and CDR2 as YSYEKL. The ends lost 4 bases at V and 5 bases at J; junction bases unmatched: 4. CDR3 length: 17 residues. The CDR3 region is CASSPGLAGDRANVLTF. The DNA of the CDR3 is TGCGCCAGCAGCCCGGGACTAGCGGGAGATAGGGCCAACGTCCTGACTTTC.

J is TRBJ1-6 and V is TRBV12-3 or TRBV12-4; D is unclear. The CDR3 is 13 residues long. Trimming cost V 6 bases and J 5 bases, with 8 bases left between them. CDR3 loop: CASSPGDNSPLHF. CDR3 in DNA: TGTGCCAGCAGCCCCGGGGATAATTCACCCCTCCACTTT.

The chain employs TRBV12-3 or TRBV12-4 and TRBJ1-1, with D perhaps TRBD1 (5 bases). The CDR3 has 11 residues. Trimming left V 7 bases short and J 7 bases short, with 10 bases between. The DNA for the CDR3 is TGTGCCAGCACTGGGGCCTTTGAAGCTTTCTTT. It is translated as CASTGAFEAFF.

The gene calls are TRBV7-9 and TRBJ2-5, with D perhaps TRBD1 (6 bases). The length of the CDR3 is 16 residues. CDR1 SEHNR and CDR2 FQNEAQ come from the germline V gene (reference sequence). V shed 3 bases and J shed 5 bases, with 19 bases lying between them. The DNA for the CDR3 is TGTGCCAGCAGCTTGATCAACCCCGCAGGGGAGGAGACCCAGTACTTC. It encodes CASSLINPAGEETQYF.

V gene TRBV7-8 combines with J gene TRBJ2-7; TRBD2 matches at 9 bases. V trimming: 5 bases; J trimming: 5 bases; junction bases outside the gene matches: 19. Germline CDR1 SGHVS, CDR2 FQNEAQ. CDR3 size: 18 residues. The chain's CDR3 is CASSPLGWSSGGVDEQYF. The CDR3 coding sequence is TGTGCCAGCAGCCCGCTGGGATGGAGTAGCGGGGGAGTAGACGAGCAGTACTTC.

This chain's CDR3 is CASSSPTGEGEAFF. CDR3 nucleotides: TGCGCCAGCAGCTCCCCGACAGGGGAGGGGGAAGCTTTCTTT. The V gene is TRBV5-1, the J gene TRBJ1-1; 8 nucleotides align to TRBD1. Germline CDR1 reads SGHRS; CDR2 reads YFSETQ. Germline trimming cut 3 bases from V and 8 bases from J; bases unmatched to any gene: 9. This CDR3 region has 14 residues.

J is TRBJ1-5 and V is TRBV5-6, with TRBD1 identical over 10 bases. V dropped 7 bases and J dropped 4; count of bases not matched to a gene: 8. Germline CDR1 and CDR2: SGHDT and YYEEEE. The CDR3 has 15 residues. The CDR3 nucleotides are TGTGCCAGCTCGGGGGGACAGGGGTTGAATCAGCCCCAGCATTTT. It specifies CASSGGQGLNQPQHF.

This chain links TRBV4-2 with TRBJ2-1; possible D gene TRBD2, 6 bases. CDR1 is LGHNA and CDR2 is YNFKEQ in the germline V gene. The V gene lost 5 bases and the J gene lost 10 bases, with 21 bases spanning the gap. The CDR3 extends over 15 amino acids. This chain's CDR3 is CASSEVGTGGREQFF. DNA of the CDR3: TGTGCCAGCAGCGAAGTCGGGACTGGGGGAAGAGAGCAGTTCTTC.

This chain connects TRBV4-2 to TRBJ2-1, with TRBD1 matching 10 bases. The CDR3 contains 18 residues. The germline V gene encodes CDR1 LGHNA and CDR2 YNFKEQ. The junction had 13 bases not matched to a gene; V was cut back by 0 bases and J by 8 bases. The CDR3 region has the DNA TGTGCCAGCAGCCAAGAAGATCCAAGACAGGGGGCAAGGCATGAGCAGTTCTTC. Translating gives CASSQEDPRQGARHEQFF.

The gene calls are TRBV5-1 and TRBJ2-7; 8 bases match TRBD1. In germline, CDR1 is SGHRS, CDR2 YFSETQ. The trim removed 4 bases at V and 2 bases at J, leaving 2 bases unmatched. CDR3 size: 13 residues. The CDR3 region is CASSMDRAYEQYF. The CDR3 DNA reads TGCGCCAGCAGCATGGACAGGGCCTACGAGCAGTACTTC.

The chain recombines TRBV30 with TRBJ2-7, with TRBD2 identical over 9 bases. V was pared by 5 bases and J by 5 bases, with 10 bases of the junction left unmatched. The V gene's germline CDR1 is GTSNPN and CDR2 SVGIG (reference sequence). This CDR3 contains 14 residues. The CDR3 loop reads CAWSWGRGGNEQYF. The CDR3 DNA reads TGTGCCTGGTCCTGGGGGCGGGGGGGGAACGAGCAGTACTTC.

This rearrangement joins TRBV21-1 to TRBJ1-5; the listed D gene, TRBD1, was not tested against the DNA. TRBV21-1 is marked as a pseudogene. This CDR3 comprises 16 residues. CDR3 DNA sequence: TGTGCCAGCAGCAAAGAACAGGGCTATAGCAATCAGCCCCAGCATTTT. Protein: CASSKEQGYSNQPQHF.

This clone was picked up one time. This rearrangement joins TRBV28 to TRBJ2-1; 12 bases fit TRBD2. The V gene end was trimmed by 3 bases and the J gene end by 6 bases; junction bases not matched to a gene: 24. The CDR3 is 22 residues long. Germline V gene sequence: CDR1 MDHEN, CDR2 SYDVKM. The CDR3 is CASSLMVRFGLAGSPYSNEQFF. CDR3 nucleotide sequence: TGTGCCAGCAGTTTGATGGTTCGTTTCGGACTAGCGGGATCCCCCTACAGCAATGAGCAGTTCTTC.

CDR3 protein: CASSEGQGFQETQYF. The CDR3 DNA reads as TGTGCCAGCAGTGAAGGGCAGGGGTTCCAAGAGACCCAGTACTTC. The chain uses TRBV2 and TRBJ2-5, with a weak D call TRBD1 (6 bases). V lost 1 base, J lost 1 base, and 10 bases lay in between. CDR3 size: 15 residues. Germline loops: CDR1 SNHLY, CDR2 FYNNEI.

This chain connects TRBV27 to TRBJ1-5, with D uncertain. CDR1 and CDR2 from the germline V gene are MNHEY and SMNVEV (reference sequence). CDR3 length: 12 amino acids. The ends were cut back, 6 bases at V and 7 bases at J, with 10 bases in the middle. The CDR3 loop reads CASSPSGQPQHF. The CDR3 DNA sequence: TGTGCCAGCAGCCCCTCAGGACAGCCCCAGCATTTT.

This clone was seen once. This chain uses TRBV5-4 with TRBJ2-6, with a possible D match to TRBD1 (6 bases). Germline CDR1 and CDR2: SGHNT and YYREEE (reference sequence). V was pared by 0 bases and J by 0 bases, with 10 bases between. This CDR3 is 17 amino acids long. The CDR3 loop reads CASSLADSNSGANVLTF. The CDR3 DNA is TGTGCCAGCAGCTTGGCGGACAGCAACTCTGGGGCCAACGTCCTGACTTTC.

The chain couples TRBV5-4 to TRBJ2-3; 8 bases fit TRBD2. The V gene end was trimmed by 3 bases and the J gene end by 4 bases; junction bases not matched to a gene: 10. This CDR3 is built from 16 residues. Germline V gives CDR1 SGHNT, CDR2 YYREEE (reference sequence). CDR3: CASSSLGLAGADTQYF. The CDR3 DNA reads TGTGCCAGCAGCTCCTTGGGGCTAGCGGGCGCAGATACGCAGTATTTT.

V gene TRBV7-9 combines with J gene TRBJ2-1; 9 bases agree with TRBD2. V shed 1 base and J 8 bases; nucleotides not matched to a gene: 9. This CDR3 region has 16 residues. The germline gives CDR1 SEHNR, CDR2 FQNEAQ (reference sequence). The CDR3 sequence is CASSLGVLAGQDEQFF. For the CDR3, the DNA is TGTGCCAGCAGCTTAGGGGTGCTAGCGGGACAAGATGAGCAGTTCTTC.

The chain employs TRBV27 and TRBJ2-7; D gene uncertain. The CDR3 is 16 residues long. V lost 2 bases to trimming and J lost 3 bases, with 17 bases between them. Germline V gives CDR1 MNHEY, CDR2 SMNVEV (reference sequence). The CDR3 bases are TGTGCCAGCAGTTTAATTACAAACCCCCCTCTCTACGAGCAGTACTTC. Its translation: CASSLITNPPLYEQYF.

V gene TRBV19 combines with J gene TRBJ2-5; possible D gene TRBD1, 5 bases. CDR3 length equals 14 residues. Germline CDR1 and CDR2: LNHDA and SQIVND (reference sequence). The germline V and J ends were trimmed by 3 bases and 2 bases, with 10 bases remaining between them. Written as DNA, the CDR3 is TGTGCCAGTAGTATTCGGACACGGCAAGAGACCCAGTACTTC. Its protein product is CASSIRTRQETQYF.

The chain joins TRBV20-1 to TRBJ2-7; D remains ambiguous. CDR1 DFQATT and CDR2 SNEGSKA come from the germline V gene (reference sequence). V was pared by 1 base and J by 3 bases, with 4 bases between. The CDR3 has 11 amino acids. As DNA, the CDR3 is TGCAGTGCTAGAGCCAGCTACGAGCAGTACTTC. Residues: CSARASYEQYF.

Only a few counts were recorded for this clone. The CDR3 sequence is CASSNGQGASGNTIYF. In DNA form, the CDR3 reads TGCGCCAGCAGTAATGGACAGGGGGCTTCTGGAAACACCATATATTTT. J is TRBJ1-3 and V is TRBV5-1, with 11 bases identical to TRBD1. The CDR3 has 16 residues. V dropped 5 bases and J dropped 1; count of bases not matched to a gene: 5. Germline CDR1 is SGHRS and CDR2 is YFSETQ. The full variable domain, its missing parts supplied by reference TRBV5-1 and TRBJ1-3, is KAGVTQTPRYLIKTRGQQVTLSCSPISGHRSVSWYQQTPGQGLQFLFEYFSETQRNKGNFPGRFSGRQFSNSRSEMNVSTLELGDSALYLCASSNGQGASGNTIYFGEGSWLTVV.

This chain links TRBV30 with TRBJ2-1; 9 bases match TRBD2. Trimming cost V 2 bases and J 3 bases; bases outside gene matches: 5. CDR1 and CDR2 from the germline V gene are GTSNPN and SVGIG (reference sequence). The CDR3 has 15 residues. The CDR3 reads CAWSHLAGSYNEQFF. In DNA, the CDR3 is TGTGCCTGGAGTCATCTAGCGGGGAGCTACAATGAGCAGTTCTTC. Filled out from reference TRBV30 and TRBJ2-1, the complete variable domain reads SQTIHQWPATLVQPVGSPLSLECTVEGTSNPNLYWYRQAAGRGLQLLFYSVGIGQISSEVPQNLSASRPQDRQFILSSKKLLLSDSGFYLCAWSHLAGSYNEQFFGPGTRLTVL.

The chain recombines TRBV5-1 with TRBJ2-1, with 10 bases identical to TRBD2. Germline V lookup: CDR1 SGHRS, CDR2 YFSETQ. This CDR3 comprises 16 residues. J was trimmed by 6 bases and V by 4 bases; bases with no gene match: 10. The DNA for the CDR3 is TGCGCCAGCAGCACGTTAACTAGCGGGAACGTCAATGAGCAGTTCTTC. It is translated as CASSTLTSGNVNEQFF.

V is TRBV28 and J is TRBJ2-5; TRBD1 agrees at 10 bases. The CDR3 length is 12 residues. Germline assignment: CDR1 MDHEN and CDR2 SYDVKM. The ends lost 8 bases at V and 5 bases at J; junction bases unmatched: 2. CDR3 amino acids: CASGTGVETQYF. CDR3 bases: TGTGCCAGCGGGACAGGGGTCGAGACCCAGTACTTC.

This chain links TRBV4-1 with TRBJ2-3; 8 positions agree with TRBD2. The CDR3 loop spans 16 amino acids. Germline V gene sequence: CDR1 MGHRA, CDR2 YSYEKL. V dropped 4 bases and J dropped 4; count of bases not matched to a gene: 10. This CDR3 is CASSRNSGVNADTQYF. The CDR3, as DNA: TGCGCCAGCAGCCGAAATAGCGGGGTAAACGCAGATACGCAGTATTTT.

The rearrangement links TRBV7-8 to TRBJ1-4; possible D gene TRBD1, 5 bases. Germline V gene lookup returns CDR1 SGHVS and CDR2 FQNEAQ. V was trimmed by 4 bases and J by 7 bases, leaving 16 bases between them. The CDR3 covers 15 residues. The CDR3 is CASSWGEGRREKLFF. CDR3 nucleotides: TGTGCCAGCAGCTGGGGCGAAGGGCGACGTGAAAAACTGTTTTTT.

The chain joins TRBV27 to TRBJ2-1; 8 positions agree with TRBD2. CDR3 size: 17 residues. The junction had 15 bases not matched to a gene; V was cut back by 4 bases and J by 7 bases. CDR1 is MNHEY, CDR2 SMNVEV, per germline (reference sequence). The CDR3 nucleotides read TGTGCCAGCAGTTCCTCCCGGGGGGGCGGGACACTTAATGAGCAGTTCTTC. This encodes CASSSSRGGGTLNEQFF.

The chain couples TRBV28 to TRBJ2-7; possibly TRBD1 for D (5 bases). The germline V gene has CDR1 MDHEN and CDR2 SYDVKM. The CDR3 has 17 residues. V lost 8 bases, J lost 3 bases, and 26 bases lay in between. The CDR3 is CASSWSTFLGLNYEQYF. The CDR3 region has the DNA TGTGCCAGCTCTTGGAGCACTTTTCTGGGGCTAAACTACGAGCAGTACTTC.